The 4 T cell receptor beta chains below all came from one sample that was sequenced in a study of T cell repertoires in cytomegalovirus infection. MiXCR, applied by TCRdb to the reads, yields one record per CDR3 protein. The data show hundreds of thousands of distinct CDR3 sequences, more than 20% seen once. The source material was CD8+ T cells from PBMCs. Every receptor here comes from a human donor in good health (CMV status not recorded). Some clones in this sample may be carry-over from other donors' samples.

This clonotype was seen at least ten times. The rearrangement links TRBV7-6 to TRBJ2-7; a possible D gene is TRBD1 (5 bases). In germline, CDR1 is SGHVS, CDR2 FNYEAQ. Trimming pared 5 bases from V and 3 bases from J, leaving 14 bases between. There are 14 residues in the CDR3. For the CDR3, the DNA is TGTGCCAGCAGCCGAGGCGAGGACATCTACGAGCAGTACTTC. This translates into CASSRGEDIYEQYF.

The V call is TRBV14, the J call TRBJ1-1, with 7 bases that match TRBD1. The CDR3 covers 15 residues. Germline V lookup: CDR1 SGHDN, CDR2 FVKESK. V trimming: 1 base; J trimming: 1 base; junction bases outside the gene matches: 3. The CDR3 DNA is TGTGCCAGCAGCCAAGTAACAGGGGCGAACACTGAAGCTTTCTTT. Translating it yields CASSQVTGANTEAFF.

This chain uses TRBV4-2 with TRBJ2-7, with D possibly being TRBD1 (7 bases). Deletions cut 4 bases from V and 0 bases from J, with 19 bases between. This CDR3 has 17 amino acids. Germline CDR1 and CDR2: LGHNA and YNFKEQ. CDR3 coding DNA: TGTGCCAGCAGCCCGAGGGCGGGGACAGAATTCTCCTACGAGCAGTACTTC. Translated, it gives CASSPRAGTEFSYEQYF.

This clonotype was counted many times. The J gene is TRBJ1-3, the V gene TRBV29-1; D remains ambiguous. The germline CDR1 and CDR2 sequences are SQVTM and ANQGSEA. This CDR3 has 11 residues. V lost 3 bases and J lost 4, with 4 bases in between. The DNA of the CDR3 is TGCAGCGTTGAGGAAGGAAACACCATATATTTT. As protein: CSVEEGNTIYF.